In its sample, the clone carrying this TCR beta chain was seen a few times. TCRdb itself ran the 5' RACE reads through MiXCR, one entry per CDR3 protein. The table has some 97,000 distinct CDR3 sequences, approximately 10% seen once. The data originate from a study of early T cells in non-severe SARS-CoV-2 infection. On the study more broadly: Chains stayed unpaired after sequencing of bulk RNA from unsorted whole blood.

Trimming took 3 bases from V and 7 from J, leaving 9 bases between them. The CDR3 totals 12 residues. The sequence came from an adult who was a healthcare worker with PCR-confirmed SARS-CoV-2 infection or an uninfected control (not recorded which). Specimen: whole blood, collected at baseline. The gene calls are TRBV12-3 or TRBV12-4 and TRBJ1-2, with a possible D match to TRBD1 (5 bases). The CDR3 sequence is CASSLYQGGYTF. The CDR3, as DNA: TGTGCCAGCAGTTTGTATCAGGGTGGCTACACCTTC.